The present TCR beta chain was sequenced within a study of T cell responses to AZD1222 COVID-19 vaccine (dated by TCRdb to about 2021). In the study overall: Because spike-specific TCR depth and breadth did not differ between the two schedules, AZD1222 recipients who got a second dose at roughly 4 weeks were pooled with those who got a second dose at roughly 12 weeks. A total of just over 230 trial participants underwent TCR sequencing, of whom around 200 received two doses of AZD1222 and some 26 received two doses of the MenACWY control vaccine. Trial participants were enrolled by age into subgroups of 18-55, 56-69 and 70-plus years, and around 150, 29 and 61 TCR-sequenced participants, respectively, were included in these subgroups. Summary of the overall study and its limitations: Only six AZD1222 recipients were SARS-CoV-2 seropositive at baseline, limiting conclusions about previously exposed vaccinees. The 56-69-year group was small, and its depth increase did not reach significance, likely because of low power. After two AZD1222 doses, spike-specific TCR breadth and depth were significantly higher than at day 0 and than in MenACWY recipients. Because no samples from the day 14 peak response were available, repertoires could be characterized only after the peak T cell response. Reportedly, almost half of the unique spike-specific TCRs recognized epitopes lying outside the regions that are mutated in the B.1.351 and B.1.1.7 variants. Most participants were white British and females outnumbered males, and the authors suggested that clonal diversity may have been underestimated. Vaccine-associated CD4 TCRs spanned the whole spike protein, with dominant responses in regions 160-218 and 743-854.

The CDR3 regions of human TCRbeta chains were analyzed by immunosequencing. Turning to the authors' computational methods: Repertoire TCRs were matched against a reference library of SARS-CoV-2-specific TCRs generated with the MIRA antigen-specificity platform. Breadth was defined as the fraction of unique TCRs that were SARS-CoV-2-associated, and depth was defined as the fraction of total T cells that were SARS-CoV-2-associated. Using the MIRA data, every spike-specific TCR was mapped to the spike region that the TCR reacted to and assigned to either a CD4 or a CD8 class. Log10-transformed breadth and depth values were compared by one-way ANOVA with Sidak's multiple comparisons tests. Entries here come from immuneACCESS through TCRdb and include only in-frame sequences with V and J called. Some clones fail to appear in such tables; in the studies checked, an unresolved V gene covers under half of the shortfall, and the cause of the remainder is unknown. The V and J calls and clone size were taken over from that table, and D and trimming were inferred from the DNA. This sample holds over 90,000 clones; roughly 89% were observed only once. The ten most abundant clones make up around 45% of the sample.

What the time point label conveys for this sample: baseline before first vaccination. The vaccinee samples were drawn from two UK trials, COV001 and COV002, one of which was a single-blind randomized controlled phase 2/3 trial testing AZD1222 (ChAdOx1 nCoV-19) in healthy adults. For TCRbeta chain sequencing, PBMC samples were collected from trial participants at day 0 and at day 28 after the second dose. Turning to this clone: It lacks a known antigen. There are no base qualities to consult, and no much larger clone falls within one base.

The CDR3 goes from the cysteine to the phenylalanine over 10 residues. The sequence is cut down to CDR3 DNA, 30 bases in frame from base 1. According to the germline V gene (reference sequence), CDR1 reads DFQATT and CDR2 reads SNEGSKA. V was cut back by 6 bases and J by 9 bases, leaving a gap of 11 bases between them. The sample was peripheral blood, taken on day 0 of AZD1222 vaccination. This clonotype was obtained from an adult in good health. This receptor chain uses TRBV20-1 and TRBJ2-5; TRBD2 might be the D gene, on 6 matching bases. The CDR3 region reads CSALWRAQYF. The sequence in DNA is TGCAGTGCCCTTTGGAGGGCCCAGTACTTC.